This paragraph covers one T cell receptor (beta chain) sequence. The specificity of this receptor is unknown. No much larger clonotype is one base removed from it; base qualities were not supplied. The data were taken from a study of T cell repertoires in cytomegalovirus infection (dated by TCRdb to between 2018 and 2021). For context, the study as a whole: Alongside well-studied HLA-B-restricted epitopes, the peptide stimulations were aimed at recently identified HLA-C-restricted CMV epitopes, whose presentation resists viral immunomodulation. Because public TCR beta signatures pointed to carriage of CMV infection together with the matching HLA type, the HLA type of each donor mattered for the analysis. Results and caveats for the whole study, not just this receptor: The ex vivo response was dominated by HLA-C-restricted CMV-specific TCR beta clonotypes, and the single most frequent clonotype in two of eight donors was supplied by these HLA-C-restricted clonotypes. In both this cohort and an independent cohort of 352 donors, the cumulative frequency of public TCR beta family members distinguished carriers of CMV infection plus the relevant HLA type.

The sample's treatment or condition, from its label and the paper: in vitro stimulation with specific CMV peptide epitopes to enrich CMV-specific T cells. The sequencer listed for this sample is Illumina HiSeq 1500. TCRdb reprocessing: public reads trimmed at Q25 with fastp, clones called with MiXCR, in-frame beta chains kept. Each entry merges the rows of one CDR3 protein and shows their most common DNA and genes. Here the sample has fewer than 650,000 distinct CDR3 sequences; roughly 43% occur a single time. The ten largest clonotypes hold around 46% of the sample. CDR3 length: 17 amino acids, cysteine to phenylalanine. Only the CDR3 DNA is retained, 51 bases long and in frame from the first base. Via the germline V gene (reference sequence), CDR1 is LNHDA and CDR2 SQIVND. Germline trimming: 9 bases from V, 3 bases from J; junction bases outside gene matches: 17.

This clonotype was sampled from a human donor in good health (CMV status not recorded). Some clones in this sample may be carry-over from other donors' samples. The specimen was cultured PBMCs, collected from culture after CMV antigen stimulation. The V and J segments used are TRBV19 and TRBJ1-5; 7 bases in between match TRBD1. The DNA reads TGTGCCAGCCGGGACAGAGTTAGACTTTTATTCAATCAGCCCCAGCATTTT. Its coded protein is CASRDRVRLLFNQPQHF.